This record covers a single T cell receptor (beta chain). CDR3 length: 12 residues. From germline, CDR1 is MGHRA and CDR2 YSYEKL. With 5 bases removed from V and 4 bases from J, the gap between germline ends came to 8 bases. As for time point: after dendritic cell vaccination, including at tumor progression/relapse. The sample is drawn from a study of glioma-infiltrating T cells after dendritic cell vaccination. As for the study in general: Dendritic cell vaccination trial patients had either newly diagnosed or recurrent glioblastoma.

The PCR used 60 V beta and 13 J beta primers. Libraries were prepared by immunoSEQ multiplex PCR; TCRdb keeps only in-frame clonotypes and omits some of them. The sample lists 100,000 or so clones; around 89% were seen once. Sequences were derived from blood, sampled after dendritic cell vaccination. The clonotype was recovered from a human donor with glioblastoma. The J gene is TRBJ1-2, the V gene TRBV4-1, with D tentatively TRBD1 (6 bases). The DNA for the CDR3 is TGCGCCAGCAGCAAGGACAGCTATGGCTACACCTTC. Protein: CASSKDSYGYTF.